This is a list of T cell receptor beta chains from one sample in a study of T cells after somatic rescue of genetic block. TCRdb keeps only in-frame clones here, not all; method: immunoSEQ multiplex PCR. Among 55,000 to 75,000 clones listed, roughly 90% were seen once. Sequenced material: peripheral blood mononuclear cells (PBMCs). These receptors were collected from a man aged 40-50 years. Both conserved end residues are part of each CDR3. Fields, in order: clone size, D gene, J gene, V gene, CDR3 protein, CDR3 DNA. The D gene is left open where the match is weak. Where a row states a size, it is once, few, many or the class of an expanded clone; other rows omit it.

NA	TRBD2	TRBJ2-3	TRBV11-2	CASSFLAGSSTDTQYF	TGTGCCAGCAGCTTTCTAGCGGGATCGAGCACAGATACGCAGTATTTT
NA	NA	TRBJ1-1	TRBV4-1	CASSQVKGTEAFF	TGCGCCAGCAGCCAAGTAAAAGGTACTGAAGCTTTCTTT
NA	NA	TRBJ2-3	TRBV7-9	CASSLVYVDTQYF	TGTGCCAGCAGCTTAGTGTATGTTGATACGCAGTATTTT
NA	TRBD1	TRBJ2-1	TRBV9	CASSGLTGQVGSSYNEQFF	TGTGCCAGCAGCGGATTGACAGGGCAGGTGGGAAGCTCCTACAATGAGCAGTTCTTC
NA	TRBD1	TRBJ1-2	TRBV2	CAIGDRGVVYGYTF	TGTGCCATCGGGGACAGGGGGGTCGTATATGGCTACACCTTC
NA	NA	TRBJ2-6	TRBV9	CASTKGAGTSSGANVLTF	TGTGCCAGCACCAAAGGGGCGGGAACCAGCTCTGGGGCCAACGTCCTGACTTTC
NA	NA	TRBJ1-6	TRBV6-1	CASSDLAVPYNSPLHF	TGTGCCAGCAGTGATTTGGCAGTTCCCTATAATTCACCCCTCCACTTT
NA	NA	TRBJ1-4	TRBV4-3	CASSQEGAGEKLFF	TGCGCCAGCAGCCAAGAGGGGGCAGGGGAAAAACTGTTTTTT
NA	NA	TRBJ2-1	TRBV5-4	CASSPTGLNEQFF	TGTGCCAGCAGTCCTACTGGTCTCAATGAGCAGTTCTTC
few	NA	TRBJ1-4	TRBV19	CASSDQPATNEKLFF	TGTGCCAGTAGTGACCAGCCAGCAACTAATGAAAAACTGTTTTTT
NA	NA	TRBJ1-5	TRBV29-1	CSVQDGNQPQHF	TGCAGCGTCCAGGACGGCAATCAGCCCCAGCATTTT
NA	TRBD1	TRBJ1-4	TRBV5-1	CASSWDSATNEKLFF	TGCGCCAGCAGCTGGGACAGCGCAACTAATGAAAAACTGTTTTTT
NA	NA	TRBJ2-2	TRBV5-1	CASSLGLLGELFF	TGCGCCAGCAGCTTGGGCCTACTCGGGGAGCTGTTTTTT
NA	NA	TRBJ1-5	TRBV7-9	CASSLAGGDQPQHF	TGTGCCAGCAGCTTAGCGGGAGGGGATCAGCCCCAGCATTTT
NA	TRBD1	TRBJ2-7	TRBV28	CASSTHTGGSYEQYF	TGTGCCAGCAGTACCCATACAGGGGGGAGCTACGAGCAGTACTTC